These 10 T cell receptor beta chains originate from one sample sequenced in a study of spatial heterogeneity in lung cancer (dated by TCRdb to the late 2010s). Results the study describes overall, beyond this receptor: The tumor nonsynonymous mutation count correlated with the number of expanded alpha and beta TCRs within the tumor.

The time point label corresponds to: sample taken at primary tumor resection. The library was generated by 5' RACE. The sequencing machine was a NextSeq 500. In-frame beta chains were kept once TCRdb had trimmed the public reads at Q25 with fastp and called clones with MiXCR. Every entry covers one CDR3 protein and lists the most common genes and DNA from its rows. This sample gives thousands of distinct CDR3 sequences in total; roughly 15% of them show up just once. Approximately 7.5% of the sample comes from the top ten. No antigen has been identified for these receptors. The material was lung tumor tissue, obtained at surgery. The receptors here all came from a male donor with early-stage non-small cell lung cancer.

In its sample, this clonotype ranks as large. This chain links TRBV12-3 or TRBV12-4 with TRBJ1-5; D remains ambiguous. The length of the CDR3 is 14 residues. The V and J ends lost 4 bases and 0 bases respectively, with 7 bases between them. The CDR3 DNA sequence: TGTGCCAGCAGTTCTCTTAATAGCAATCAGCCCCAGCATTTT. This translates into CASSSLNSNQPQHF.

By its share, this clonotype is medium-sized. The chain combines TRBV20-1 with TRBJ2-3, with a tentative D call TRBD2 (5 bases). The V gene's germline CDR1 is DFQATT and CDR2 SNEGSKA (reference sequence). V lost 6 bases and J 2 bases, leaving 12 bases between the germline ends. The CDR3 sequence is 13 residues long. CDR3 region: CSAPSGPTDTQYF. The CDR3 nucleotides read TGCAGTGCCCCGAGCGGACCCACAGATACGCAGTATTTT.

This clonotype occurred a few times. Relative to the germline gene, one junction end is altered; a read error may explain this. The gene calls are TRBV27 and TRBJ2-1; D uncertain. The CDR3 is 14 amino acids. CDR1 and CDR2 from the germline V gene are MNHEY and SMNVEV (reference sequence). The CDR3 coding sequence is TGTGCCAGCAGTTTATCTAGGACCACCAATCAGCAGTTCTTC. It encodes CASSLSRTTNQQFF.

This clonotype was seen a few times. The J gene is TRBJ2-7, the V gene TRBV28; a possible D gene is TRBD2 (6 bases). V was clipped by 8 bases and J by 6 bases, with 17 bases between them. This CDR3 has 13 residues. From germline, CDR1 is MDHEN and CDR2 SYDVKM. The CDR3 region has the DNA TGTGCCAGCGGGCCGAACCGGGGACTCGAGCAGTACTTC. It is translated as CASGPNRGLEQYF.

Sample share makes this clonotype large. The chain is built from TRBV7-9 and TRBJ2-7; 9 nucleotides agree with TRBD2. Trimming took 3 bases from V and 2 from J; bases not matched to a gene: 5. The CDR3 is made up of 15 amino acids. The V gene's germline CDR1 is SEHNR and CDR2 FQNEAQ (reference sequence). The CDR3 DNA is TGTGCCAGCAGCTTCGATAGCGGGAGCGCCTACGAGCAGTACTTC. Amino acid sequence: CASSFDSGSAYEQYF.

This clonotype was found a few times. The chain links TRBV9 to TRBJ2-2; TRBD2 aligns across 14 bases. This CDR3 is built from 17 residues. Looked up from germline, CDR1 is SGDLS and CDR2 is YYNGEE. J gave up 4 bases and V 4 bases, and 6 bases lay outside the gene matches. This CDR3 reads CASSPGTSGSSTGELFF. The CDR3 region has the DNA TGTGCCAGCAGCCCAGGGACTAGCGGGAGCAGCACCGGGGAGCTGTTTTTT.

The chain combines TRBV6-5 with TRBJ2-1, with TRBD2 as a possible D gene (6 bases). The V end was cut by 7 bases, the J end by 6 bases, with 19 bases between. This CDR3 region has 15 residues. The germline V gene has CDR1 MNHEY and CDR2 SVGAGI. CDR3 DNA sequence: TGTGCCAGCACCAAATGGCAGGGAGGCGGCAATGAGCAGTTCTTC. Encoded protein: CASTKWQGGGNEQFF.

This clonotype was recorded a few times. The V and J genes are TRBV3-1 and TRBJ1-2; D uncertain. V was clipped by 1 base and J by 7 bases, with 10 bases between them. CDR1 and CDR2 (germline): LGHDT, YNNKEL (reference sequence). CDR3 length: 13 amino acids. This chain's CDR3 is CASSQGEAGGYTF. CDR3 DNA: TGTGCCAGCAGCCAAGGGGAAGCCGGTGGCTACACCTTC.

A single count supports this clonotype. V usage is TRBV6-5 and J usage is TRBJ2-1, with D possibly TRBD2 on 6 matching bases. Trimming stripped 7 bases from V and 5 bases from J, with 15 bases between. Looked up from germline, CDR1 is MNHEY and CDR2 is SVGAGI. The CDR3 is 14 residues long. This CDR3 reads CASTRRARDNEQFF. CDR3 sequence (DNA): TGTGCCAGCACCCGGAGGGCCCGGGACAATGAGCAGTTCTTC.

By share, this clonotype counts as medium-sized. The chain combines TRBV20-1 with TRBJ2-5; 9 bases agree with TRBD2. The CDR3 extends over 17 amino acids. The germline V gene encodes CDR1 DFQATT and CDR2 SNEGSKA (reference sequence). V shed 0 bases, J shed 5 bases, and the junction held 13 bases outside the gene matches. Written as DNA, the CDR3 is TGCAGTGCTAGAGACCCACAGGGTAGCGGGAGAGGTGAGACCCAGTACTTC. This gives the protein CSARDPQGSGRGETQYF.